A selection of T cell receptor beta chains follows, all from one sample in a study of Graves' ophthalmopathy and Graves' hyperthyroidism. TCRdb independently ran MiXCR on the multiplex PCR reads; one entry per CDR3 protein. The sample has more than 45,000 distinct CDR3 sequences; over 45% are singletons. The sequenced sample was peripheral blood. Receptors originate from an adult man with Graves' ophthalmopathy. CDR3s include the opening cysteine and the closing phenylalanine or tryptophan. Fields, in order: J gene, V gene, CDR3 protein.

>TRBJ2-5|TRBV10-1
CASSASVGRETQYF
>TRBJ2-5|TRBV25-1
CASSEYRLAGGQETQYF
>TRBJ2-5|TRBV3-1
CASSPGTKEETQYF
>TRBJ2-1|TRBV9
CASSATSVGWLDEQFF
>TRBJ2-3|TRBV7-3
CASSLTGGRIDTQYF
>TRBJ2-7|TRBV6-1
CASSEGEGSHEQYF
>TRBJ2-5|TRBV12-3/TRBV12-4
CASSLDNIVSETQYF
>TRBJ2-1|TRBV7-7
CASGRSPYNEQFF
>TRBJ1-2|TRBV27
CASSPRPNYGYTF
>TRBJ2-5|TRBV29-1
CSVGGLETQYF
>TRBJ1-5|TRBV12-3/TRBV12-4
CASSLGQGGFFSNQPQHF
>TRBJ1-2|TRBV10-2
CASTHQRESGYTF
>TRBJ1-2|TRBV29-1
CSVETEYYGYTF
>TRBJ2-7|TRBV20-1
CSTSPGLAFEQYF
>TRBJ1-2|TRBV5-8
CASSSGRANYGYTF
>TRBJ2-7|TRBV19
CASTDNPGLAGAQYF
>TRBJ2-3|TRBV24-1
CATSDPAPGGGTDTQYF
>TRBJ2-3|TRBV7-3
CASSYTSGGSTDTQYF
>TRBJ1-3|TRBV2
CASTLEGGEGNTIYF
>TRBJ2-1|TRBV4-1
CASSPLAGAGEQFF
>TRBJ2-3|TRBV7-9
CASRTGGSTDTQYF
>TRBJ1-2|TRBV7-8
CASSSSANYGYTF
>TRBJ2-3|TRBV9
CASSVELAGGPRIADTQYF
>TRBJ2-1|TRBV7-6
CASSQTGEQFF
>TRBJ2-7|TRBV4-3
CASSQASGEQYF
>TRBJ2-2|TRBV7-8
CASSPRTSGDTGELFF
>TRBJ2-1|TRBV2
CASSLRTGGWEQFF
>TRBJ2-7|TRBV4-2
CASSQLTGTGLYEQYF
>TRBJ2-7|TRBV2
CASPLDTAYEQYF
>TRBJ2-3|TRBV9
CASSGTGTSGGGSTDTQYF
>TRBJ2-2|TRBV6-5
CASSFRTSGANTGELFF
>TRBJ2-4|TRBV19
CASKQDRGAKNIQYF
>TRBJ2-4|TRBV6-5
CASSYSASGGLVAKNIQYF
>TRBJ2-7|TRBV7-2
CTTTLALEQYF
>TRBJ2-7|TRBV5-4
CASSPGLAGAEQYF
>TRBJ2-2|TRBV12-3/TRBV12-4
CASRDRANTGELFF
>TRBJ2-7|TRBV10-1
CASKGGGGQQYF
>TRBJ2-7|TRBV30
CAWSGLQGVTYEQYF
>TRBJ1-2|TRBV15
CATSSPRQGKLGGYTF
>TRBJ1-1|TRBV11-3
CASSLSPNSEAFF
>TRBJ2-7|TRBV4-1
CASSQDSAQSSYEQYF
>TRBJ2-3|TRBV15
CATSRDSGLAGGPDTQYF
>TRBJ2-3|TRBV6-5
CASSYYRTSGSTDTQYF
>TRBJ2-1|TRBV6-6
CASSYSGLAGVYNEQFF
>TRBJ1-2|TRBV5-6
CASSYRGPNAYGYTF
>TRBJ2-5|TRBV10-3
CAIQGDGEAQYF
>TRBJ2-4|TRBV11-2
CASSPGQPQNIQYF
>TRBJ1-3|TRBV20-1
CSARGTGVGNTIYF
>TRBJ1-4|TRBV7-9
CASRPYRDPTNEKLFF
>TRBJ2-3|TRBV5-1
CASSLASGGVTDTQYF
>TRBJ2-7|TRBV11-3
CASSLGPINEQYF
>TRBJ2-5|TRBV5-1
CASSFQETQYF
>TRBJ2-5|TRBV20-1
CSAMETLAVREEIQYF
>TRBJ2-5|TRBV2
CAYYRGHQETQYF
>TRBJ1-5|TRBV19
CASSIGRGGPGNQPQHF